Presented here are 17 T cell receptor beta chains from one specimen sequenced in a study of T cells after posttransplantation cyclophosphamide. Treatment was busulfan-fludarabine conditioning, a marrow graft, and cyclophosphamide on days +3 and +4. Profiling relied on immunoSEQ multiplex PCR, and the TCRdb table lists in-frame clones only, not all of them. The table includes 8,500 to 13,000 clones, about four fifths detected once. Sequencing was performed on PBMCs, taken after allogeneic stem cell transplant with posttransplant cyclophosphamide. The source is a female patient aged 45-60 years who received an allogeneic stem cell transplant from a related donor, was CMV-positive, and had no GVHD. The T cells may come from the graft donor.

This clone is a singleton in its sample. The CDR3 sequence: CASRDWDRDYEQYF. In DNA, the CDR3 is TGTGCCAGCAGGGATTGGGACAGGGATTACGAGCAGTACTTC. The gene calls are TRBV27 and TRBJ2-7; 9 nucleotides align to TRBD1. V was pared by 6 bases and J by 4 bases, with 7 bases of the junction left unmatched. The CDR3 runs to 14 residues. In germline, CDR1 is MNHEY, CDR2 SMNVEV (reference sequence).

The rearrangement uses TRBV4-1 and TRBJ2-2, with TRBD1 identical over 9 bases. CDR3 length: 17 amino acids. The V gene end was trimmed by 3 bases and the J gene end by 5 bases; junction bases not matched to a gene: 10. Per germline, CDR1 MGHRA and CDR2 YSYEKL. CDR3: CASSHRPGTGFTGELFF. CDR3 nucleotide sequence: TGCGCCAGCAGCCACCGACCGGGGACAGGGTTTACCGGGGAGCTGTTTTTT.

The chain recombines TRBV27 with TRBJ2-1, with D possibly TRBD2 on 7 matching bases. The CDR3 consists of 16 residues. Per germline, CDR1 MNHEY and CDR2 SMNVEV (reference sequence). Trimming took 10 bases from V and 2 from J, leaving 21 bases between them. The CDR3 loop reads CATAIRERDTYNEQFF. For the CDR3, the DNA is TGTGCCACCGCGATTCGCGAGCGGGACACCTACAATGAGCAGTTCTTC.

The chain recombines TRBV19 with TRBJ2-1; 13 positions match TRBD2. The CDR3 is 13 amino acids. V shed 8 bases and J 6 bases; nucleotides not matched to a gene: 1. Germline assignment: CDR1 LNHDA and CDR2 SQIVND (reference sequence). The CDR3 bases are TGTGCCAGTGGGACTAGCGGGGCCAATGAGCAGTTCTTC. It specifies CASGTSGANEQFF.

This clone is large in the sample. CDR3 sequence (DNA): TGTGCCATCCCAGCGGTATCTGGGGCCAACGTCCTGACTTTC. Residues: CAIPAVSGANVLTF. The V call is TRBV10-3, the J call TRBJ2-6, with a weak D call TRBD2 (5 bases). Germline V gene data show CDR1 as ENHRY and CDR2 as SYGVKD. V was trimmed by 8 bases and J by 1 base, leaving 9 bases between them. The CDR3 totals 14 residues.

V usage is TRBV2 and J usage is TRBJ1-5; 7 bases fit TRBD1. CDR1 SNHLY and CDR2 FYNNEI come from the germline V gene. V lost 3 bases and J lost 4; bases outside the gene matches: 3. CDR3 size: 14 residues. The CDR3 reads CASSEGTVNQPQHF. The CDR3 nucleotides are TGTGCCAGCAGTGAGGGGACAGTTAATCAGCCCCAGCATTTT.

CDR3 protein: CAISPASAFSYEQYF. The CDR3 DNA is TGTGCCATCAGCCCAGCTAGCGCCTTCTCCTACGAGCAGTACTTC. The chain is built from TRBV10-3 and TRBJ2-7, with a tentative D call TRBD2 (6 bases). The germline V gene encodes CDR1 ENHRY and CDR2 SYGVKD. Trimming removed 6 bases at V and 0 bases at J, with 15 bases between. The CDR3 contains 15 residues.

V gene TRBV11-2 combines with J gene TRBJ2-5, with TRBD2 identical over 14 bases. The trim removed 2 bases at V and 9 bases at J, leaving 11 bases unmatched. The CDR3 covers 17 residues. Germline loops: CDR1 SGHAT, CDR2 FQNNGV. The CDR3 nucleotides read TGTGCCAGCAGCTTACGGACTAGCGGGGGGATGGGGGAGGCCCAGTACTTC. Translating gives CASSLRTSGGMGEAQYF.

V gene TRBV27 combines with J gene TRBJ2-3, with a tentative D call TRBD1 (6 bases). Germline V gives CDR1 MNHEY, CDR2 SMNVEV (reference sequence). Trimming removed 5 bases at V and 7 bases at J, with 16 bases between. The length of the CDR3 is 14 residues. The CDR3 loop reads CASSLDRPRNTQYF. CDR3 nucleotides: TGTGCCAGCAGTCTAGACAGGCCGAGGAATACGCAGTATTTT.

The DNA of the CDR3 is TGTGCCAGCCGCCAGGGAAACACCATATATTTT. Amino acid sequence: CASRQGNTIYF. V and J are TRBV19 and TRBJ1-3; no clear D. V lost 9 bases to trimming and J lost 4 bases, with 7 bases between them. The CDR3 loop spans 11 amino acids. Germline assignment: CDR1 LNHDA and CDR2 SQIVND (reference sequence).

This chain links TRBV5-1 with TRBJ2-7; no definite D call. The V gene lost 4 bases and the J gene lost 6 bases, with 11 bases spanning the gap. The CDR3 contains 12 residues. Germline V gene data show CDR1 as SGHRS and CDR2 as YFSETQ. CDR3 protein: CASSLFGFEQYF. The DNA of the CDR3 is TGCGCCAGCAGCCTGTTCGGTTTCGAGCAGTACTTC.

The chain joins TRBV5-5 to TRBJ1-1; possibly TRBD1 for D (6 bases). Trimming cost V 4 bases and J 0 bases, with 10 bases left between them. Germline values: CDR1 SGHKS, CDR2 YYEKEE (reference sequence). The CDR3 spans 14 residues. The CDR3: CASSPTGMNTEAFF. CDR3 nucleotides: TGTGCCAGCAGCCCTACAGGGATGAACACTGAAGCTTTCTTT.

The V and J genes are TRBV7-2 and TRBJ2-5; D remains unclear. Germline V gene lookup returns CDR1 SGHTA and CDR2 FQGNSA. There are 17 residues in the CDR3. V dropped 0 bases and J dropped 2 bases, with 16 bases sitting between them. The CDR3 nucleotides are TGTGCCAGCAGCTTAGCGTTCCAGAAGTATATTCAAGAGACCCAGTACTTC. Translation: CASSLAFQKYIQETQYF.

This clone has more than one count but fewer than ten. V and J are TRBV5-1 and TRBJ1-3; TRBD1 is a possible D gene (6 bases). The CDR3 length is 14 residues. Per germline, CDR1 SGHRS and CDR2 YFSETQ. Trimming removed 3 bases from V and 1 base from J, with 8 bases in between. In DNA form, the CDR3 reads TGCGCCAGCAGCTCCAGGGGTTCTGGAAACACCATATATTTT. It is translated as CASSSRGSGNTIYF. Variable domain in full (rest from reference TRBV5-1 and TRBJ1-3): KAGVTQTPRYLIKTRGQQVTLSCSPISGHRSVSWYQQTPGQGLQFLFEYFSETQRNKGNFPGRFSGRQFSNSRSEMNVSTLELGDSALYLCASSSRGSGNTIYFGEGSWLTVV.

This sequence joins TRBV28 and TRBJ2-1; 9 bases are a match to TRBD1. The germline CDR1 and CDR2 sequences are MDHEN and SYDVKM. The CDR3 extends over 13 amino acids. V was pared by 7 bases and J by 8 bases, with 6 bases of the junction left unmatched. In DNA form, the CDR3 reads TGTGCCAGCACCCCGGGACAGGGTTATGAGCAGTTCTTC. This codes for CASTPGQGYEQFF.

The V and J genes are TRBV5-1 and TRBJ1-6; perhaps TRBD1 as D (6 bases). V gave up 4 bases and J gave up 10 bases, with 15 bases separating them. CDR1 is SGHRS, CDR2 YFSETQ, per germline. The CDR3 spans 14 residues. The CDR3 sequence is CASSAGVELSPLHF. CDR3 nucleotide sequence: TGCGCCAGCAGCGCAGGGGTAGAGTTGTCACCCCTCCACTTT.

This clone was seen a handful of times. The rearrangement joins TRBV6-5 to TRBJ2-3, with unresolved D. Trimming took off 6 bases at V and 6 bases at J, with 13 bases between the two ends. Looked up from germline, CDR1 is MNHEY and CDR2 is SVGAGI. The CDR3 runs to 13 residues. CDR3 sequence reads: CASSLTFEDTQYF. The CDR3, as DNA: TGTGCCAGCAGCCTTACGTTTGAGGATACGCAGTATTTT.